Listed below are T cell receptor beta chains from one sample, sequenced in a study of CD8+CD57+ T cells in acquired aplastic anemia. TCRdb processed the reads anew with MiXCR; each CDR3 protein has one entry. In the table there are around 200,000 distinct CDR3 sequences, around 50% of which are singletons. The sample comprised sorted CD4+, CD8+, or CD8+CD57+ T cells (not recorded which) from PBMCs. These receptors all stem from a human donor with aplastic anemia. The CDR3 runs from the conserved cysteine through the conserved F or W. A D gene is named only where the DNA matches it firmly. Clone size is shown for a subset of rows, as once, few, many or a class of expanded clone.

v_call	clone_size	j_call	d_call	cdr3_nt	cdr3_aa
TRBV20-1	-	TRBJ2-1	TRBD1	TGCAGTGCTAGAGATTCGGCAGGGGGTGTGGTAGCTAATGAGCAGTTCTTC	CSARDSAGGVVANEQFF
TRBV6-1	many	TRBJ1-5	-	TGTGCCTCAGGGGCAGGGGTTCAGCCCCAGCATTTT	CASGAGVQPQHF
TRBV24-1	-	TRBJ1-2	TRBD1	TGTGCCACCAGTGATGCAAGACAGGGGTATGGCTACACCTTC	CATSDARQGYGYTF
TRBV7-9	-	TRBJ2-1	-	TGTGCCAGCAGTCCCAGGGGCTACAATGAGCAGTTCTTC	CASSPRGYNEQFF
TRBV6-1	many	TRBJ1-6	TRBD1	TGTGCCAGCAGCAAGACAGGGGGGAATTCACCCCTCCACTTT	CASSKTGGNSPLHF
TRBV5-1	many	TRBJ2-3	-	TGCGCCAGCAGCCATATACTACAGGGAGCGGATACGCAGTATTTT	CASSHILQGADTQYF
TRBV7-8	-	TRBJ1-1	TRBD1	TGTGCCAGCAGCTTAGGTAGGGGACAGCTAGAAGCTTTCTTT	CASSLGRGQLEAFF
TRBV7-8	many	TRBJ1-2	-	TGTGCCAGCAGCAACACACCGGGGGGGAACGGCTACACCTTC	CASSNTPGGNGYTF
TRBV9	many	TRBJ2-7	TRBD2	TGTGCCAGCAGCCCTGGACTAGCGGGGGGGCGGAGTGGCTCCTACGAGCAGTACTTC	CASSPGLAGGRSGSYEQYF
TRBV9	-	TRBJ1-2	TRBD1	TGTGCCAGCAGCGCGGGACAGGGGCCGACATATGGCTACACCTTC	CASSAGQGPTYGYTF
TRBV5-1	-	TRBJ2-2	-	TGCGCCAGCAGCACGGTGAACACCGGGGAGCTGTTTTTT	CASSTVNTGELFF
TRBV7-9	-	TRBJ2-3	-	TGTGCCAGCAGACCAATCGGGGGTCCAGATACGCAGTATTTT	CASRPIGGPDTQYF
TRBV5-4	many	TRBJ1-3	TRBD1	TGTGCCAGCAGACCCGACAGGGGGCGAGGAAACACCATATATTTT	CASRPDRGRGNTIYF
TRBV9	many	TRBJ2-7	TRBD1	TGTGCCAGCAGCGATAGGACCGGGACAGGGTTGTACGAGCAGTACTTC	CASSDRTGTGLYEQYF
TRBV18	many	TRBJ2-3	-	TGTGCCAGCTCACCCACAGATACGCAGTATTTT	CASSPTDTQYF
TRBV27	-	TRBJ2-1	TRBD2	TGTGCCAGCAGTTCCATACTAGCGGGGGGGTGGAATGAGCAGTTCTTC	CASSSILAGGWNEQFF
TRBV19	-	TRBJ1-3	-	TGTGCCAGCAGCTTAGCGGCAGGGGGAAACACCATATATTTT	CASSLAAGGNTIYF
TRBV24-1	once	TRBJ1-2	-	TGTGCCACCAGTGCGGCGGGGGGGAACTATGGCTACACCTTC	CATSAAGGNYGYTF
TRBV20-1	many	TRBJ2-7	-	TGCAGTGCCTACGACAGCTCCTACGAGCAGTACTTC	CSAYDSSYEQYF
TRBV12-3/TRBV12-4	-	TRBJ2-3	TRBD2	TGTGCCAGCAGACTGGGACTAGCGGGAGTCGATACGCAGTATTTT	CASRLGLAGVDTQYF
TRBV10-3	-	TRBJ2-1	TRBD2	TGTGCCATCCACGGGGGGGAGGTTCGGGATGAGCAGTTCTTC	CAIHGGEVRDEQFF
TRBV5-1	many	TRBJ2-7	TRBD1	TGCGCCAGCAGCCCCACTGGCAGGGGGAGCGAGCAGTACTTC	CASSPTGRGSEQYF
TRBV7-3	many	TRBJ1-1	-	TGTGCCAGCAGCCTCCAGGCCCGGGGGGGTGGGACTGAAGCTTTCTTT	CASSLQARGGGTEAFF
TRBV2	-	TRBJ2-2	-	TGTGCCAGCAGCGTACTTACAACCACCGGGGAGCTGTTTTTT	CASSVLTTTGELFF
TRBV10-3	few	TRBJ1-5	TRBD1	TGTGCCAGCAGGGAACGTCCGGGACAGGGAGGTAGCAATCAGCCCCAGCATTTT	CASRERPGQGGSNQPQHF
TRBV7-2	many	TRBJ2-3	-	TGTGCCAGCTCAACGGGGGTCAGCACAGATACGCAGTATTTT	CASSTGVSTDTQYF
TRBV20-1	-	TRBJ2-5	TRBD1	TGCAGTGCTAGGACAGGGGGGGTCCGAGAGACCCAGTACTTC	CSARTGGVRETQYF